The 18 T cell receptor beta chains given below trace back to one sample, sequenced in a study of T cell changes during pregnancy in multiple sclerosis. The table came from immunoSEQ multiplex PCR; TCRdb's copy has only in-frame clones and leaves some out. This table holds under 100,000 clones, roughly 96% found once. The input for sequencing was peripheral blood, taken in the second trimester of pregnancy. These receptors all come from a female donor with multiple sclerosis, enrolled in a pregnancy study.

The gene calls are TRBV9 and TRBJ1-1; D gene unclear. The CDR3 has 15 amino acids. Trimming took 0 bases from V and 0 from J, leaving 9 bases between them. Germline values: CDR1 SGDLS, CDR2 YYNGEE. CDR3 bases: TGTGCCAGCAGCGTAGAACAGACCATGAACACTGAAGCTTTCTTT. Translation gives CASSVEQTMNTEAFF.

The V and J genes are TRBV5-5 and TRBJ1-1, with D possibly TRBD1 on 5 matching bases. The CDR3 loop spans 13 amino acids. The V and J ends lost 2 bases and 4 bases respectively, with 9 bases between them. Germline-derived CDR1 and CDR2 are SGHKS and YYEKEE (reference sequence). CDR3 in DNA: TGTGCCAGCAGCTTAGGGGCCGGCACTGAAGCTTTCTTT. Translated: CASSLGAGTEAFF. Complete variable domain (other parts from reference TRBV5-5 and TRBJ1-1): DAGVTQSPTHLIKTRGQQVTLRCSPISGHKSVSWYQQVLGQGPQFIFQYYEKEERGRGNFPDRFSARQFPNYSSELNVNALLLGDSALYLCASSLGAGTEAFFGQGTRLTVV.

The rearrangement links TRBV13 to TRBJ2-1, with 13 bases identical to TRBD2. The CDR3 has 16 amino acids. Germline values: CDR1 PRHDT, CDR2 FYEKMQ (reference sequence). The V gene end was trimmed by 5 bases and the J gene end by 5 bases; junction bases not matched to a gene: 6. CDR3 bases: TGTGCCAGCAGCCCGGGGACTAGCGGGACTCACAATGAGCAGTTCTTC. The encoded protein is CASSPGTSGTHNEQFF.

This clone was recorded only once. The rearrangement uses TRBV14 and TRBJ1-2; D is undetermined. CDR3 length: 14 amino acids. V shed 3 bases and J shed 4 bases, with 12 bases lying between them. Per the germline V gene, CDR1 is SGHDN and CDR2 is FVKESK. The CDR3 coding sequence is TGTGCCAGCAGCCAGGGGAGCAAATTCTATGGCTACACCTTC. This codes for CASSQGSKFYGYTF. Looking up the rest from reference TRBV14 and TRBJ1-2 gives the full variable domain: EAGVTQFPSHSVIEKGQTVTLRCDPISGHDNLYWYRRVMGKEIKFLLHFVKESKQDESGMPNNRFLAERTGGTYSTLKVQPAELEDSGVYFCASSQGSKFYGYTFGSGTRLTVV.

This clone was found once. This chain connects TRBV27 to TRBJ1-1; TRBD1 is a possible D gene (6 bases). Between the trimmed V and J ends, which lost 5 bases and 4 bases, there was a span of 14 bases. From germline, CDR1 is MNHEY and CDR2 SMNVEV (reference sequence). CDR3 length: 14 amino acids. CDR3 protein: CASSPYRERTEAFF. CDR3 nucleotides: TGTGCCAGCAGTCCATACAGGGAGCGCACTGAAGCTTTCTTT.

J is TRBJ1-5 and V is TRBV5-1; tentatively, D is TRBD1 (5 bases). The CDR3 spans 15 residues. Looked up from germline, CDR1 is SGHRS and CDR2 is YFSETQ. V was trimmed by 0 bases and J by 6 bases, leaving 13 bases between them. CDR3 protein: CASSLEAGIGQPQHF. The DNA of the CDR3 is TGCGCCAGCAGCTTGGAGGCAGGGATTGGTCAGCCCCAGCATTTT.

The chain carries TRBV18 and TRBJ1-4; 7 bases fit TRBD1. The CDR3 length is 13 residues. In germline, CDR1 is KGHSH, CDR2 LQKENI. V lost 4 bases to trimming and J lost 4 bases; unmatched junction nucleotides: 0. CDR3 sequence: CASSRDSNEKLFF. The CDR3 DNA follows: TGTGCCAGCTCACGGGACAGTAATGAAAAACTGTTTTTT. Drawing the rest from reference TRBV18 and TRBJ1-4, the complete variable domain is NAGVMQNPRHLVRRRGQEARLRCSPMKGHSHVYWYRQLPEEGLKFMVYLQKENIIDESGMPKERFSAEFPKEGPSILRIQQVVRGDSAAYFCASSRDSNEKLFFGSGTQLSVL.

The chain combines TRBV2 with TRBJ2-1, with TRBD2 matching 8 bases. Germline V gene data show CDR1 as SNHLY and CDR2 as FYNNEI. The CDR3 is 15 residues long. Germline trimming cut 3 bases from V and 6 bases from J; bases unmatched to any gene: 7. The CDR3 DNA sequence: TGTGCCAGCAGTGATCGGGGACTAGAGTCCAATGAGCAGTTCTTC. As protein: CASSDRGLESNEQFF. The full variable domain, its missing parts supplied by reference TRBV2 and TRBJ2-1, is EPEVTQTPSHQVTQMGQEVILRCVPISNHLYFYWYRQILGQKVEFLVSFYNNEISEKSEIFDDQFSVERPDGSNFTLKIRSTKLEDSAMYFCASSDRGLESNEQFFGPGTRLTVL.

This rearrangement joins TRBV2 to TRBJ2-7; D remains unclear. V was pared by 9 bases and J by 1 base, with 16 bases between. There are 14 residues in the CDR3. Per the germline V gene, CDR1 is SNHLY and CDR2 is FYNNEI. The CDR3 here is CASFSETLSYEQYF. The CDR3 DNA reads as TGTGCCAGTTTCAGCGAAACGCTGTCCTACGAGCAGTACTTC. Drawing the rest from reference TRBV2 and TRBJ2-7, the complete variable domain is EPEVTQTPSHQVTQMGQEVILRCVPISNHLYFYWYRQILGQKVEFLVSFYNNEISEKSEIFDDQFSVERPDGSNFTLKIRSTKLEDSAMYFCASFSETLSYEQYFGPGTRLTVT.

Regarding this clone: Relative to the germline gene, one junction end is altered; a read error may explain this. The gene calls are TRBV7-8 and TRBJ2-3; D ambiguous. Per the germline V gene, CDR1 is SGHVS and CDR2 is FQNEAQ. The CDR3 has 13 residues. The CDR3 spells CASSKNPPAYLNF. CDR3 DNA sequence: TGTGCCAGCAGCAAAAACCCTCCCGCCTACCTGAATTTT.

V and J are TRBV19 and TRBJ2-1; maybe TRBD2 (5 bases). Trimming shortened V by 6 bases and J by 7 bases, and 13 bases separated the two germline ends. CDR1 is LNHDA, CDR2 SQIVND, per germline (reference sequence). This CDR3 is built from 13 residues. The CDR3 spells CASSHLTRNEQFF. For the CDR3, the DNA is TGTGCCAGTAGCCATCTTACTAGGAATGAGCAGTTCTTC. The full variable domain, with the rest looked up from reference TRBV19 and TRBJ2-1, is DGGITQSPKYLFRKEGQNVTLSCEQNLNHDAMYWYRQDPGQGLRLIYYSQIVNDFQKGDIAEGYSVSREKKESFPLTVTSAQKNPTAFYLCASSHLTRNEQFFGPGTRLTVL.

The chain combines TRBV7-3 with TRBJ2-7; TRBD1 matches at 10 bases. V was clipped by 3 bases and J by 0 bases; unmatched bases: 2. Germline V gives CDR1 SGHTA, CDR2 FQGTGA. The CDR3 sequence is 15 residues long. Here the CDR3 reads CASSLGQGTSYEQYF. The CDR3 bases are TGTGCCAGCAGCTTGGGACAGGGGACCTCCTACGAGCAGTACTTC.

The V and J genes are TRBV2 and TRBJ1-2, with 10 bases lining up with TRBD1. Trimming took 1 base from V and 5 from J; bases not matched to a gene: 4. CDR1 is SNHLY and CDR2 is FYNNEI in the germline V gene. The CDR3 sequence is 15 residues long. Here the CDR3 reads CASSEVRDRGYGYTF. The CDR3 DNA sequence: TGTGCCAGCAGTGAAGTTCGGGACAGGGGTTATGGCTACACCTTC. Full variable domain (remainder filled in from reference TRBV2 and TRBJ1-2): EPEVTQTPSHQVTQMGQEVILRCVPISNHLYFYWYRQILGQKVEFLVSFYNNEISEKSEIFDDQFSVERPDGSNFTLKIRSTKLEDSAMYFCASSEVRDRGYGYTFGSGTRLTVV.

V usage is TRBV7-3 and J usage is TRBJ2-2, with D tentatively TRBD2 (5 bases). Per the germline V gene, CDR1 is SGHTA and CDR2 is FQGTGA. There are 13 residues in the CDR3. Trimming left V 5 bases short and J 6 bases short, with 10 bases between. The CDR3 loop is CASSQTSSGELFF. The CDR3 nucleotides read TGTGCCAGCAGCCAAACTAGTTCCGGGGAGCTGTTTTTT.

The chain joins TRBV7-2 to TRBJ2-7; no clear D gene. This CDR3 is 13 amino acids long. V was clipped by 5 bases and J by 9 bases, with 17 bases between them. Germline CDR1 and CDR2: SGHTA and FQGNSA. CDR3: CASSDKKATRQYF. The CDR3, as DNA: TGTGCCAGCAGCGACAAAAAAGCTACGAGGCAGTACTTC.

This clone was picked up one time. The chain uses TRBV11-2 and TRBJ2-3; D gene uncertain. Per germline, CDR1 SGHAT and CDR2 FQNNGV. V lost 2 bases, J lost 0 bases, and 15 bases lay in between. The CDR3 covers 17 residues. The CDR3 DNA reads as TGTGCCAGCAGCTTACGAGGCTGGATCGCTAGCACAGATACGCAGTATTTT. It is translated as CASSLRGWIASTDTQYF.

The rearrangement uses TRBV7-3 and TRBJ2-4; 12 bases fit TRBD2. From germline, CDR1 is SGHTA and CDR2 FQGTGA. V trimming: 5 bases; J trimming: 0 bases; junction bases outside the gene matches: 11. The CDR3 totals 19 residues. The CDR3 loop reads CASSLRGLAGPLAKNIQYF. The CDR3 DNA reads TGTGCCAGCAGCCTCCGGGGACTAGCGGGCCCACTAGCCAAAAACATTCAGTACTTC.

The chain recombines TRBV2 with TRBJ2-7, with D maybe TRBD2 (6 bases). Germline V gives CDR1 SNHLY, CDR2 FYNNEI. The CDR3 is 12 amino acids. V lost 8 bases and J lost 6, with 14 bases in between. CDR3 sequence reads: CASGGSRREQYF. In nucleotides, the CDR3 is TGTGCCAGCGGGGGGTCTCGACGCGAGCAGTACTTC.